These T cell receptor beta chains were read from a single sample in a study of CD8 T cells in Susac syndrome. A single record per CDR3 protein comes from TCRdb applying MiXCR to the immunoSEQ multiplex PCR reads. The sample holds about 300,000 distinct CDR3 sequences, roughly 85% seen once. What was sequenced was CD8+ T cells from PBMCs. Receptors were obtained from a human donor with multiple sclerosis. Each CDR3 is given with its conserved first and last residue.

>TRBV12-3/TRBV12-4|TRBJ2-7|13
CASSLAIGNEQYF
>TRBV6-5|TRBJ2-7|15
CASSYSNGLTDEQYF
>TRBV27|TRBJ2-1|16
CASSLWVGSGSGEQFF
>TRBV12-3/TRBV12-4|TRBJ1-1|20
CASSFWIGQGRTNMNTEAFF
>TRBV9|TRBJ2-7|16
CASSETDRGLDYEQYF
>TRBV7-9|TRBJ1-3|13
CASSLANPDTIYF
>TRBV6-2/TRBV6-3|TRBJ2-1|21
CASSYLHSLAGSPRAYNEQFF
>TRBV12-3/TRBV12-4|TRBJ2-7|13
CASSARGVHEQYF
>TRBV9|TRBJ2-1|19
CASSVVPSGLAGVFNEQFF
>TRBV6-2/TRBV6-3|TRBJ1-1|17
CASSSTGTGVRNTEAFF
>TRBV28|TRBJ2-3|15
CASSITLAGPDTQYF
>TRBV19|TRBJ1-2|13
CASSGRDDYGYTF
>TRBV12-3/TRBV12-4|TRBJ2-7|17
CASSPYQLYRGWDEQYF
>TRBV12-3/TRBV12-4|TRBJ2-5|15
CASSLGTPSAETQYF
>TRBV27|TRBJ2-7|14
CASSSGDSSYEQYF
>TRBV7-9|TRBJ2-1|14
CASSLPGLEGEQFF
>TRBV27|TRBJ1-1|14
CASSLVGGPPEAFF
>TRBV28|TRBJ2-7|13
CASSDLHSYEQYF
>TRBV7-6|TRBJ2-3|14
CASSFTSRPDTQYF
>TRBV19|TRBJ2-3|15
CASSRGLGGTDTQYF
>TRBV9|TRBJ1-1|13
CASSVTGSTEAFF
>TRBV13|TRBJ2-7|15
CASSADRGLLYEQYF
>TRBV28|TRBJ2-1|16
CASSPFRDGEYNEQFF
>TRBV6-5|TRBJ2-1|14
CASSYADIYNEQFF
>TRBV19|TRBJ2-3|16
CASLETAGASTDTQYF
>TRBV27|TRBJ2-7|20
CASKGIMETKIGRASYEQYF
>TRBV18|TRBJ1-1|14
CASSPSRWNTEAFF
>TRBV2|TRBJ2-7|18
CASSVHGTRTTWTYEQYF
>TRBV13|TRBJ1-1|15
CASSLATGTNTEAFF
>TRBV9|TRBJ2-7|14
CASSVGSLGYEQYF
>TRBV6-2/TRBV6-3|TRBJ2-1|13
CASETANSNEQFF
>TRBV27|TRBJ2-2|15
CASSLGTGRNGELFF
>TRBV12-5|TRBJ1-1|15
CASGLSDRAITEAFF
>TRBV30|TRBJ2-1|15
CAWREGVSSYNEQFF
>TRBV27|TRBJ2-1|17
CASSPRGGEVVGDEQFF
>TRBV27|TRBJ2-2|17
CASSPPRVAPLTGELFF
>TRBV4-3|TRBJ2-1|13
CASSQRGDNEQFF
>TRBV24-1|TRBJ2-6|12
CATDSGANVLTF
>TRBV29-1|TRBJ2-1|17
CSVEGGTGGCSYNEQFF
>TRBV11-2|TRBJ1-5|15
CASSSDRASNQPQHF
>TRBV20-1|TRBJ1-5|15
CSARVPGQGYQPQHF
>TRBV28|TRBJ2-5|14
CASTESGTQETQYF
>TRBV30|TRBJ2-7|14
CAWSVHSYSYEQYF
>TRBV28|TRBJ2-1|13
CACSASTYNEQFF
>TRBV7-9|TRBJ2-2|12
CAIRKGDGELFF
>TRBV11-2|TRBJ1-1|17
CASSLDAGSPMNTEAFF
>TRBV27|TRBJ2-5|15
CASSLFGGVQETQYF
>TRBV5-6|TRBJ2-5|17
CASSLGNLIVKQETQYF